This TCR beta chain is drawn from a study of cytomegalovirus exposure and HLA in healthy donors. Study-level results: V- and J-gene trimming of TCR beta was linked (in a later analysis) to a missense DCLRE1C variant. A later analysis found common viral pathogens apparently linked to several of the most significant clusters. Most TCR sequences were rare, but some public TCRs occurred in many donors. The study carried out a later analysis of TCR beta sequences. It associated some 15,000 of them with specific HLA alleles at a false discovery rate of 0.05.

Germline lookup yields CDR1 SGHRS and CDR2 YFSETQ. The CDR3 is 13 residues long. Between the trimmed V and J ends, which lost 5 bases and 6 bases, there was a span of 11 bases. It was with 60 Vbeta and 13 Jbeta primers that the PCR ran. Repertoires were generated with immunoSEQ multiplex PCR, while TCRdb's copy carries only in-frame clones and drops some. The sample holds roughly 130,000 clones, 60% to 85% seen once. Of note for this clone: Its antigen is not identified.

V is TRBV5-1 and J is TRBJ2-2; D may be TRBD1 (5 bases). The specimen sequenced was PBMCs. The receptor was derived from a middle-aged man in good health and CMV-seronegative. CDR3 residues: CASRQGSPGELFF. DNA of the CDR3: TGCGCCAGCAGGCAGGGAAGTCCCGGGGAGCTGTTTTTT.